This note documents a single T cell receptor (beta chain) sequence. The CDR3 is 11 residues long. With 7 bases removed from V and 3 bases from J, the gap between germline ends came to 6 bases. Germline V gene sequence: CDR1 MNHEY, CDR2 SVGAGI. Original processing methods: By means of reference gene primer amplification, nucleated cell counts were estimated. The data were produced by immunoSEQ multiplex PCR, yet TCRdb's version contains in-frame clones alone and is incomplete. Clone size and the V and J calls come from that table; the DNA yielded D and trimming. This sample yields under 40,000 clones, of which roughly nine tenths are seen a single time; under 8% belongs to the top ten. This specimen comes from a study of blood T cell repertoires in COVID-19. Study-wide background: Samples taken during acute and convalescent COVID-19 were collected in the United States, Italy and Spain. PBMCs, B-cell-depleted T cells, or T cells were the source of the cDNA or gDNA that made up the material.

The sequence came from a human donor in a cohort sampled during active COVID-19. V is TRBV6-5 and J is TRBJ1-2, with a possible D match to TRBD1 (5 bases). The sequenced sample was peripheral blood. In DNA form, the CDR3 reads TGTGCCAGCACGGGGGACTATGGCTACACCTTC. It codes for CASTGDYGYTF.